This T cell receptor beta chain was identified in a study of T-cell reconstitution after alpha-beta-depleted transplantation in children (dated by TCRdb to the mid-2010s). A note on the overall study: T-cell immune reconstitution after TCRalphabeta/CD19-depleted allogeneic hematopoietic cell transplantation in children was quantitatively tracked in the study by means of TCR repertoire profiling.

Library prep was done by PCR. Sequenced using an Illumina HiSeq 2500. TCR library preparation used molecular barcoding, with unique molecular identifiers applied to normalize quantification of the TCRbeta repertoire. TCRdb passed the public sequencing reads through fastp at Q25 and MiXCR, retaining productive beta sequences. Rows with one shared CDR3 protein collapse into an entry with the most common genes and DNA. This sample is represented by hundreds of thousands of distinct CDR3 sequences; 15% to 20% of them were singletons. In total, the top ten clones hold under 1.2% of the sample. CDR1 and CDR2 are read off the germline V gene as SGDLS and YYNGEE. The CDR3, from cysteine to phenylalanine, totals 13 residues. Of the read, only the CDR3 DNA is kept; its 39 bases are in frame from base 1. Trimmed from V: 4 bases; trimmed from J: 5 bases; junction bases lacking a gene match: 2. This clonotype was picked up a small number of times. Its antigen remains unidentified. The sample holds no much larger clone one base away, and base qualities are not on file.

Sample: PBMCs from the stem cell graft donor, taken from the stem cell graft. The chain uses TRBV9 and TRBJ2-2; 7 bases in the middle match TRBD2. The receptor's source is a human donor who donated a stem cell graft to a child with acute myeloid leukemia. The nucleotides are TGTGCCAGCAGCCGGGGAGGGACCGGGGAGCTGTTTTTT. The translation is CASSRGGTGELFF.